This entry is about one T cell receptor beta chain. What it binds is not known. Primers: 60 Vbeta forward and 13 Jbeta reverse. Methods used by the authors: A follow-up analysis tallied approximately 85 million unique TCR beta chains, roughly 11 million shared. Clones were sequenced by immunoSEQ multiplex PCR, and TCRdb holds only the in-frame ones, with some missing. V and J calls and clone size are copied from that table; D and trimming were computed from the DNA. The profile shows over 150,000 clones, around 82% of them singletons. The data stem from a study of cytomegalovirus exposure and HLA in healthy donors. Study observations and caveats: Analysis performed later showed TCR beta chains linked to HLA being more clonally expanded than equally common others.

The CDR3 loop spans 15 amino acids. Germline values: CDR1 SGHTA, CDR2 FQGTGA. The V segment lost 5 bases and the J segment 1 base; nucleotides outside the gene matches: 3. The sequenced material came from PBMCs. The rearrangement uses TRBV7-3 and TRBJ2-2; 8 bases fit TRBD1. This TCR was sampled from a man aged 50 to 60 in good health and CMV-seropositive. CDR3 DNA: TGTGCCAGCAGCCCGGACAGGGAGAACACCGGGGAGCTGTTTTTT. Its translation is CASSPDRENTGELFF. Based on the CDR3 plus reference TRBV7-3 and TRBJ2-2, the full variable domain is GAGVSQTPSNKVTEKGKYVELRCDPISGHTALYWYRQSLGQGPEFLIYFQGTGAADDSGLPNDRFFAVRPEGSVSTLKIQRTERGDSAVYLCASSPDRENTGELFFGEGSRLTVL.